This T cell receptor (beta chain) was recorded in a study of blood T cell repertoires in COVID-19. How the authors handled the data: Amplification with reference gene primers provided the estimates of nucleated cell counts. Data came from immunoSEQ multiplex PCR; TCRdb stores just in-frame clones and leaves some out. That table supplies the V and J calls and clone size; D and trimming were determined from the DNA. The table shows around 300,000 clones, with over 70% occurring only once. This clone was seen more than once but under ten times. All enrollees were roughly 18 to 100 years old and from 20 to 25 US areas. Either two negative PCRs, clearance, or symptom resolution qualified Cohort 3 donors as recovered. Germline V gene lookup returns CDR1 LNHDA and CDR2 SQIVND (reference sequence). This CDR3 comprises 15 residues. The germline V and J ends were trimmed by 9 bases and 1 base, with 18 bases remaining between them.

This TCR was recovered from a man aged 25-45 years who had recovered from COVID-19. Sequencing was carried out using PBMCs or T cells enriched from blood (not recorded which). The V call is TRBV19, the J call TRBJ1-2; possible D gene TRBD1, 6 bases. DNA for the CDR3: TGTGCCAGCACCAGGACAGCTTTATATAACTATGGCTACACCTTC. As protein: CASTRTALYNYGYTF.